One and the same sample provided the 6 T cell receptor beta chains below, sequenced in a study of T cell repertoires in ileal Crohn's disease. Clones were sequenced by immunoSEQ multiplex PCR, and TCRdb holds only the in-frame ones, with some missing. The table has 3,000 or so clones, under 75% seen once. Documented time point: proximal margin of the surgical specimen (macroscopically non-inflamed). The sequenced sample consisted of ileal tissue. The receptors were gathered from an adult with Crohn's disease.

This chain joins TRBV6-1 and TRBJ1-2, with unresolved D. V gave up 6 bases and J gave up 3 bases, with 14 bases separating them. The CDR3 is 14 amino acids. Per germline, CDR1 MNHNS and CDR2 SASEGT. CDR3 protein: CASRKENGHYGYTF. Here the CDR3 DNA reads TGTGCCAGCAGGAAAGAGAACGGTCACTATGGCTACACCTTC.

The rearrangement joins TRBV6-1 to TRBJ2-5; D not resolved. The CDR3 has 16 amino acids. From germline, CDR1 is MNHNS and CDR2 SASEGT. The germline V and J ends were trimmed by 1 base and 2 bases, with 14 bases remaining between them. CDR3 DNA: TGTGCCAGCAGTGAAGGGGCCTACATCCAGCAAGAGACCCAGTACTTC. Residues: CASSEGAYIQQETQYF.

V gene TRBV4-3 combines with J gene TRBJ2-1; D might be TRBD1 (5 bases). Germline V gives CDR1 LGHNA, CDR2 YSLEER. This CDR3 spans 16 amino acids. V lost 4 bases, J lost 0 bases, and 13 bases lay in between. CDR3 coding DNA: TGCGCCAGCAGCCCCACTTTAAGGGGCTCCTACAATGAGCAGTTCTTC. Translated, it gives CASSPTLRGSYNEQFF.

This clone showed up just a few times. The genes are TRBV5-4 and TRBJ2-1, with a tentative D call TRBD2 (6 bases). Trimming took 7 bases from V and 5 from J, leaving 19 bases between them. The CDR3 has 15 amino acids. Germline V lookup: CDR1 SGHNT, CDR2 YYREEE (reference sequence). CDR3: CASSRTKESNNEQFF. CDR3 bases: TGTGCCAGCTCTAGGACTAAGGAGTCTAACAATGAGCAGTTCTTC. Together with reference TRBV5-4 and TRBJ2-1, the CDR3 gives the full variable domain: ETGVTQSPTHLIKTRGQQVTLRCSSQSGHNTVSWYQQALGQGPQFIFQYYREEENGRGNFPPRFSGLQFPNYSSELNVNALELDDSALYLCASSRTKESNNEQFFGPGTRLTVL.

J is TRBJ2-1 and V is TRBV5-1, with a weak D call TRBD1 (6 bases). CDR3 length equals 14 residues. The germline V gene encodes CDR1 SGHRS and CDR2 YFSETQ. With 7 bases removed from V and 5 bases from J, the gap between germline ends came to 16 bases. The CDR3 protein is CASSSGDMNNEQFF. For the CDR3, the DNA is TGCGCCAGCTCGTCAGGGGACATGAACAATGAGCAGTTCTTC.

This clone was detected a few times. The chain employs TRBV18 and TRBJ1-5; perhaps TRBD1 as D (6 bases). V shed 3 bases and J shed 5 bases, with 11 bases lying between them. Germline assignment: CDR1 KGHSH and CDR2 LQKENI. The CDR3 runs to 14 residues. The CDR3: CASSPWGADQPQHF. The CDR3 DNA reads as TGTGCCAGCTCACCGTGGGGGGCAGATCAGCCCCAGCATTTT.